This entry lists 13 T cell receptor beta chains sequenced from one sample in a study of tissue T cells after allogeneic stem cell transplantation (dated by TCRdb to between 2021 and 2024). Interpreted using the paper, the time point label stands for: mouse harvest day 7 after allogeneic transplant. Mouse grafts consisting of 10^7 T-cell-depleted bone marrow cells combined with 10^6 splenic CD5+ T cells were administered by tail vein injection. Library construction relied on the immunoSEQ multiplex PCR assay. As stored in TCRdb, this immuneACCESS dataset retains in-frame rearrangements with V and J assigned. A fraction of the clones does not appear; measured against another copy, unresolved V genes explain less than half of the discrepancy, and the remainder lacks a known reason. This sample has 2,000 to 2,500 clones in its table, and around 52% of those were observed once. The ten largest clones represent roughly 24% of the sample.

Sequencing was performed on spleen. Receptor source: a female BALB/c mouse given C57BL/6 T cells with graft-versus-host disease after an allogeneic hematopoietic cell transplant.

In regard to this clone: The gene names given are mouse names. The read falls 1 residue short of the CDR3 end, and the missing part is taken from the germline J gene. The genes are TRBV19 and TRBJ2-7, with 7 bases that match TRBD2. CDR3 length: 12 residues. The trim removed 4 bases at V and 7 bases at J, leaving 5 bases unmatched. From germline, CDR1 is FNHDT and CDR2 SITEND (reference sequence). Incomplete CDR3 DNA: TGTGCCAGCAGTTTTGGGGGGAGAGAACAGTAC. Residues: CASSFGGREQY. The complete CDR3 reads CASSFGGREQYF.

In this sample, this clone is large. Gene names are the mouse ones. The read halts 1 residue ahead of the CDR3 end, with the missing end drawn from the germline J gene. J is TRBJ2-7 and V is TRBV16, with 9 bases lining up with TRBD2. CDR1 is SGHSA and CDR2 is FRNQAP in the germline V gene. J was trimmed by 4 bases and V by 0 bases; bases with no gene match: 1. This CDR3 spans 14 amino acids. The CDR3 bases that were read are TGTGCAAGCAGCTTAGAGACTGGGGGTTATGAACAGTAC. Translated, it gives CASSLETGGYEQY. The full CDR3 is CASSLETGGYEQYF.

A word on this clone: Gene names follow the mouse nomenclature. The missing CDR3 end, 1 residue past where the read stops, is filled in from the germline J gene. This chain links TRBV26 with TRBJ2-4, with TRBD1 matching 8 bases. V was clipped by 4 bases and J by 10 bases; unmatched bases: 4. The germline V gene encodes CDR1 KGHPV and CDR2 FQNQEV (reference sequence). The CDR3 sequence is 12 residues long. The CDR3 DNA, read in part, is TGTGCCAGCAGTCCCGGACAGGGCTCCTTGTAC. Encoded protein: CASSPGQGSLY. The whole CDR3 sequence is CASSPGQGSLYF.

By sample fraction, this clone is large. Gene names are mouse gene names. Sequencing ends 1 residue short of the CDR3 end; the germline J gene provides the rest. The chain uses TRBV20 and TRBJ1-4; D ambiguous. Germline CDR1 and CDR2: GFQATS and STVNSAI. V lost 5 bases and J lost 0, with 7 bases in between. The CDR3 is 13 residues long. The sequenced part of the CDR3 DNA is TGTGGTGCTGGGAGGCTTTCCAACGAAAGATTATTT. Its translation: CGAGRLSNERLF. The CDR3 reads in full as CGAGRLSNERLFF.

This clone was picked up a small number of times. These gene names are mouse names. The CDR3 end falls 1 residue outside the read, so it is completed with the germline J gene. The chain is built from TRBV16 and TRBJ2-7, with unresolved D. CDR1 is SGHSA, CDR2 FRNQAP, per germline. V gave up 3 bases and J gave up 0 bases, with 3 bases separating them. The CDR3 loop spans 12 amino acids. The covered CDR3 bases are TGTGCAAGCAGCTTGAGCTCCTATGAACAGTAC. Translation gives CASSLSSYEQY. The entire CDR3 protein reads CASSLSSYEQYF.

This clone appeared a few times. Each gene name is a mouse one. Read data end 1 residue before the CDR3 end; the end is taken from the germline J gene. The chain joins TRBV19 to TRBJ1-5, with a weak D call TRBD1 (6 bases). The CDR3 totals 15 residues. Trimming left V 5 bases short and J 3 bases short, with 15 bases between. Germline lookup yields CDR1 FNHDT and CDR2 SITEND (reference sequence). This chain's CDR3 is CASRQQGAGNQAPLF. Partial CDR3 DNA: TGTGCCAGCAGACAACAGGGCGCCGGCAACCAGGCTCCGCTT.

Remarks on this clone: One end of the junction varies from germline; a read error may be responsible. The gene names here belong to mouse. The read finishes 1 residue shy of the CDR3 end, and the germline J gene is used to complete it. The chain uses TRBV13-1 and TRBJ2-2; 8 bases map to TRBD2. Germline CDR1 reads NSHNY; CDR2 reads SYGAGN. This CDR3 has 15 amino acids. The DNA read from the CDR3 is TGTGCCAGCAGTCCCGGGGGGGCGCGCACCAGGCAGCTCTAC. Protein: CASSPGGARTRQLY. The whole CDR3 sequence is CASSPGGARTRQLYF.

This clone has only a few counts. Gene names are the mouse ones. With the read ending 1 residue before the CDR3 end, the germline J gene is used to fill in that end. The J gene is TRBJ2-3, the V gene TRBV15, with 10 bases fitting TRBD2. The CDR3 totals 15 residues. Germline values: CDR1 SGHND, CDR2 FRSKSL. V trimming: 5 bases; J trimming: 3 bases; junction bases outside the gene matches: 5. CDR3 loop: CASSAGGAQAETLYF. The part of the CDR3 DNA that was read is TGTGCCAGCAGTGCTGGGGGGGCGCAGGCAGAAACGCTGTAT. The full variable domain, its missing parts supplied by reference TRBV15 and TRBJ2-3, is DAGVTQTPRHEVAEKGQTIILKCEPVSGHNDLFWYRQTKIQGLELLSYFRSKSLMEDGGAFKDRFKAEMLNSSFSTLKIQPTEPKDSAVYLCASSAGGAQAETLYFGSGTRLTVL.

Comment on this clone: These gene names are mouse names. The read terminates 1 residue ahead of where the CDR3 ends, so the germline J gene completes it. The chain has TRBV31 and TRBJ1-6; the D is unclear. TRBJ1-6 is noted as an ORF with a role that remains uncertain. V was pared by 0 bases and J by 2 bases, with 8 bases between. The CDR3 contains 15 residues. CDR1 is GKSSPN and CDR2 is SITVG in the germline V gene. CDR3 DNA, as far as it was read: TGTGCCTGGAGTCTAACAAACCCCTATAATTCGCCCCTCTAC. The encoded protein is CAWSLTNPYNSPLY. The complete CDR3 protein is CAWSLTNPYNSPLYF.

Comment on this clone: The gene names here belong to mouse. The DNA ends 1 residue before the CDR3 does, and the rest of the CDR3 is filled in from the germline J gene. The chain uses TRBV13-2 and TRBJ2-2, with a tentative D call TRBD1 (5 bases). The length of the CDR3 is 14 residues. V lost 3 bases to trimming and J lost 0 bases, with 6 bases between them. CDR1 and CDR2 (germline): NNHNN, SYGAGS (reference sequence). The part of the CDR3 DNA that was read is TGTGCCAGCGGTGGGACATCAAACACCGGGCAGCTCTAC. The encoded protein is CASGGTSNTGQLY. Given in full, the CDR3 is CASGGTSNTGQLYF.

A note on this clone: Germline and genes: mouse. Incomplete CDR3 DNA: TGTGCCAGCAGCCAAGGACAGAAAAACTCCGACTACACC. This encodes CASSQGQKNSDYT. The entire CDR3 protein is CASSQGQKNSDYTF. This sequence joins TRBV2 and TRBJ1-2; a possible D gene is TRBD1 (5 bases). From the germline J gene comes the end of the CDR3, since the read stops 1 residue before it. V lost 1 base and J lost 1, with 7 bases in between. Germline CDR1 reads LGHNA; CDR2 reads YSYQKL. This CDR3 contains 14 residues. The entire variable domain, with the rest obtained from reference TRBV2 and TRBJ1-2, is as follows: DPKIIQKPKYLVAVTGSEKILICEQYLGHNAMYWYRQSAKKPLEFMFSYSYQKLMDNQTASSRFQPQSSKKNHLDLQITALKPDDSATYFCASSQGQKNSDYTFGSGTRLLVI.

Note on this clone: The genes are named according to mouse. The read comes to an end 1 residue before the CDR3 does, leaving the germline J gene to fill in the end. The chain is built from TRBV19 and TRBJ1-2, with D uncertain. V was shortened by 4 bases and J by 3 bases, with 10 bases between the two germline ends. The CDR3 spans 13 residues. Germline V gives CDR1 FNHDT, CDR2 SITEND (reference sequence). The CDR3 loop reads CASSPGQDSDYTF. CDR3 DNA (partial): TGTGCCAGCAGTCCCGGGCAGGACTCCGACTACACC.

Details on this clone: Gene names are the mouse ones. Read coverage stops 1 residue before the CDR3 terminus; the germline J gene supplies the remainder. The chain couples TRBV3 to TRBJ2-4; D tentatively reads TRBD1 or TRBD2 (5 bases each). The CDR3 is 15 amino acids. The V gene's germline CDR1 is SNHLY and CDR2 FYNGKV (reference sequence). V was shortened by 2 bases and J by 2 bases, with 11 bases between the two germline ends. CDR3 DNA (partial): TGTGCCAGCAGCTTATCCGGGGCGGCTCAAAACACCTTGTAC. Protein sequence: CASSLSGAAQNTLY. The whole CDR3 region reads CASSLSGAAQNTLYF.